This TCR beta chain was documented in a study of molecular identifiers for immune sequencing clone quantification. Study-level points and caveats: Jurkat TCR RNA spiked in from one cell reportedly remained identifiable amid roughly 910,000 naive cells. Molecules of identical TCR sharing a barcode could underestimate highly expanded clone sizes.

A CD8+CD4-CCR7+CD45RA+ gate was used to sort naive CD8 T cells. The CDR3 has 15 amino acids. V shed 3 bases and J shed 2 bases, with 14 bases lying between them. Germline V CDR1 and CDR2: MDHEN, SYDVKM. Previously described methods with listed TCR primers produced the bulk TCR libraries. TCRdb reprocessed the PCR reads with MiXCR, giving one entry per CDR3 protein. The data hold hundreds of thousands of distinct CDR3 sequences, with about 25% observed a single time. A note on this clonotype: Its antigen is unidentified.

V and J are TRBV28 and TRBJ2-7; maybe TRBD1 (5 bases). The sequenced sample consisted of naive CD8+ T cells from blood, with Jurkat cell RNA spiked in. This sample's subset: FACS-sorted CD8+CD4-CCR7+CD45RA+ naive T cells. The sequence came from a human donor in good health. Some libraries in this study had Jurkat cell RNA spiked in. The CDR3 loop is CASSLRPRETYEQYF. The DNA for the CDR3 is TGTGCCAGCAGTTTGAGGCCCAGGGAAACCTACGAGCAGTACTTC.